These 2 T cell receptor beta chains originate from one sample sequenced in a study of cytomegalovirus exposure and HLA in healthy donors. Primers for the PCR totalled 60 Vbeta and 13 Jbeta. Produced via immunoSEQ multiplex PCR; TCRdb's table is partial and in-frame only. This repertoire shows 160,000 or so clones, 84% found once; its top ten account for roughly 6.7%. The specimen sequenced was PBMCs. Receptor source: a man in his fifties or sixties in good health and CMV-seropositive.

The CDR3 region has the DNA TGTGCCAGCAGCGGAGGGTTAAACCAGCCCCAGCATTTT. The encoded protein is CASSGGLNQPQHF. The J gene is TRBJ1-5, the V gene TRBV5-4; D not resolved. The CDR3 spans 13 residues. Germline CDR1 and CDR2: SGHNT and YYREEE (reference sequence). V lost 4 bases and J 7 bases, leaving 12 bases between the germline ends.

This clone was counted only a few times. DNA of the CDR3: TGTGCCAGCAGTTTAGAGACAGGCGTGTTTTTT. Residues: CASSLETGVFF. The chain uses TRBV6-6 and TRBJ1-4, with D perhaps TRBD1 (6 bases). The V gene lost 4 bases and the J gene lost 15 bases, with 12 bases spanning the gap. Germline CDR1 and CDR2: MNHNY and SVGAGI (reference sequence). The CDR3 loop spans 11 amino acids.